This T cell receptor (beta chain) was obtained from a study of OX40 agonist ivuxolimab in advanced cancers. The germline gives CDR1 SGHTA, CDR2 FQGNSA. This CDR3 comprises 15 residues. Trimming shortened V by 5 bases and J by 2 bases, and 13 bases separated the two germline ends. Findings and caveats of the study: CD4+ and CD8+ blood T cells expanded clonally by week 6 at 0.1 to 3.0 mg/kg.

Only a few counts were recorded for this clone. Its antigen is not identified. Profiled with immunoSEQ multiplex PCR; TCRdb holds only in-frame clones, not every one. The sample carries tens of thousands of clones, 80% to 95% recorded once. This sequence joins TRBV7-2 and TRBJ2-1; no definite D call. The receptor was derived from an adult with an advanced solid tumor such as melanoma, head and neck, liver or kidney cancer. The sample in question was CD4+ or CD8+ T cells sorted from blood, obtained in a trial of the OX40 agonist ivuxolimab. The CDR3 reads CASSLQPLPYNEQFF. The CDR3 DNA is TGTGCCAGCAGCCTACAGCCACTGCCCTACAATGAGCAGTTCTTC.